These 4 T cell receptor beta chains were sequenced from one sample in a study of technical replicates of blood from a few donors. Repertoires were generated with immunoSEQ multiplex PCR, while TCRdb's copy carries only in-frame clones and drops some. The repertoire holds some 74,000 clones, with 89% as singletons. The source material was T cells isolated from PBMCs. These receptors all stem from a human donor in good health.

This chain links TRBV29-1 with TRBJ1-2; unclear D gene. The CDR3 has 14 residues. The ends were cut back, 4 bases at V and 0 bases at J, with 12 bases in the middle. Looked up from germline, CDR1 is SQVTM and CDR2 is ANQGSEA. The CDR3 sequence: CSVVQSGANYGYTF. DNA of the CDR3: TGCAGCGTTGTACAGTCCGGGGCTAACTATGGCTACACCTTC. Full variable domain (rest looked up from reference TRBV29-1 and TRBJ1-2): SAVISQKPSRDICQRGTSLTIQCQVDSQVTMMFWYRQQPGQSLTLIATANQGSEATYESGFVIDKFPISRPNLTFSTLTVSNMSPEDSSIYLCSVVQSGANYGYTFGSGTRLTVV.

The V gene is TRBV27, the J gene TRBJ2-1, with D possibly matching TRBD1 (5 bases). The CDR3 covers 12 residues. V was shortened by 2 bases and J by 6 bases, with 5 bases between the two germline ends. Germline CDR1 MNHEY, CDR2 SMNVEV (reference sequence). This CDR3 is CASSLRGNEQFF. The CDR3 nucleotides read TGTGCCAGCAGTTTAAGGGGCAATGAGCAGTTCTTC.

The V call is TRBV5-1, the J call TRBJ2-1; 11 bases fit TRBD2. The CDR3 spans 15 residues. V was pared by 4 bases and J by 8 bases, with 8 bases of the junction left unmatched. Germline CDR1 reads SGHRS; CDR2 reads YFSETQ. CDR3 sequence: CASSLLAGETHEQFF. The CDR3 DNA sequence: TGCGCCAGCAGCCTACTAGCGGGAGAGACCCATGAGCAGTTCTTC.

This rearrangement joins TRBV5-6 to TRBJ1-1; unclear D gene. This CDR3 comprises 14 residues. Looked up from germline, CDR1 is SGHDT and CDR2 is YYEEEE. Trimming took off 4 bases at V and 1 base at J, with 11 bases between the two ends. CDR3 coding DNA: TGTGCCAGCAGCGGTGGAGGACCGAACACTGAAGCTTTCTTT. The encoded protein is CASSGGGPNTEAFF.